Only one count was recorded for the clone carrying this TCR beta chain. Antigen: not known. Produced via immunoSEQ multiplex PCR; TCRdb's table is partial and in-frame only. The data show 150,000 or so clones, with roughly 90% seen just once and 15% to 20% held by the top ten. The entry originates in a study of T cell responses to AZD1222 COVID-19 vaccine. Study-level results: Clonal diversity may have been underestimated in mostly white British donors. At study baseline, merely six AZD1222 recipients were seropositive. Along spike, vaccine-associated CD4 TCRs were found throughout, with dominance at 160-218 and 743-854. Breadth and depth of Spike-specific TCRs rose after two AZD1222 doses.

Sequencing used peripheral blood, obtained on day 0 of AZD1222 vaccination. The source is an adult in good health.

CDR3 nucleotides: TGTGCCAGCAGTTTATCGTTTACAGAGACCCAGTACTTC. Translating it yields CASSLSFTETQYF. This chain uses TRBV27 with TRBJ2-5, with D unresolved. The CDR3 length is 13 residues. Per germline, CDR1 MNHEY and CDR2 SMNVEV (reference sequence). V was cut by 0 bases and J by 4 bases, with 6 bases left in between.